This T cell receptor (beta chain) was sequenced during a study of identical twins. The table lists this clonotype with a few counts. TCRdb reprocessed the 5' RACE reads via MiXCR and lists one record per CDR3 protein. The sample holds fewer than 650,000 distinct CDR3 sequences, roughly 7.1% seen once. CDR1 and CDR2 (germline): SGDLS, YYNGEE. CDR3 length equals 15 residues. Trimming stripped 1 base from V and 3 bases from J, with 11 bases between. These data also featured in a second study, about yellow fever vaccine responses in identical twins.

The TCR comes from a woman between 18 and 30 years old in good health. The chain has TRBV9 and TRBJ2-1, with no clear D. Material for sequencing was PBMCs. CDR3 coding DNA: TGTGCCAGCAGCGTAAATGGGGTAGTCTACAATGAGCAGTTCTTC. This codes for CASSVNGVVYNEQFF.